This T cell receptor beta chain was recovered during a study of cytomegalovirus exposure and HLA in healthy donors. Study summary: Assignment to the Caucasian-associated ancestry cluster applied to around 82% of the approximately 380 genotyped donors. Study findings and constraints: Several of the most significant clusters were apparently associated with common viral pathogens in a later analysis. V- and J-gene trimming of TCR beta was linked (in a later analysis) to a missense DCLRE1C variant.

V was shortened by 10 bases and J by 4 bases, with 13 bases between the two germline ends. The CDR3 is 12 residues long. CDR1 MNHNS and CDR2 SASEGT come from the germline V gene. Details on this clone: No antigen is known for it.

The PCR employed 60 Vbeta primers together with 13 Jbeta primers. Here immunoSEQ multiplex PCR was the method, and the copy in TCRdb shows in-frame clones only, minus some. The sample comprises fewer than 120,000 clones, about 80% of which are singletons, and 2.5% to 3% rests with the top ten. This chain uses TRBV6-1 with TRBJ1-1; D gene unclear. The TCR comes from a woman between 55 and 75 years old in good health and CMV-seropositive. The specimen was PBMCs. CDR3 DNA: TGTGCCACCAACACCGGGAGCACTGAAGCTTTCTTT. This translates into CATNTGSTEAFF.